This is a list of T cell receptor beta chains from one sample in a study of blood T cell repertoires in COVID-19. Profiling relied on immunoSEQ multiplex PCR, and the TCRdb table lists in-frame clones only, not all of them. The profile shows about 350,000 clones, about 90% of them singletons. Sequencing was done on a sample of peripheral blood. The receptors here all came from a woman younger than 35 who had recovered from COVID-19. Both conserved end residues are part of each CDR3. D genes are given only for firm matches. Clone sizes are given selectively: once, few, many, or a class where the clone is expanded.

NA	TRBJ2-1	TRBV7-8	NA	CASSPRGYEQFF	TGTGCCAGCAGTCCAAGGGGCTATGAGCAGTTCTTC
NA	TRBJ1-2	TRBV6-1	NA	CASSEPNRGGDNYGYTF	TGTGCCAGCAGTGAACCGAATAGAGGGGGAGATAACTATGGCTACACCTTC
NA	TRBJ1-5	TRBV2	NA	CASSERQGWYQPQHF	TGTGCCAGCAGTGAACGTCAGGGGTGGTATCAGCCCCAGCATTTT
NA	TRBJ2-1	TRBV7-9	NA	CASSAGSWTYNEQFF	TGTGCCAGCAGTGCCGGGAGTTGGACCTACAATGAGCAGTTCTTC
NA	TRBJ2-6	TRBV5-1	few	CASSLARAGANVLTF	TGCGCCAGCAGCTTGGCTCGGGCTGGGGCCAACGTCCTGACTTTC
NA	TRBJ1-1	TRBV2	NA	CASPSGYAEAFF	TGTGCCAGCCCCTCAGGGTATGCTGAAGCTTTCTTT
TRBD2	TRBJ2-1	TRBV7-2	NA	CASSSRGGSPNNEQFF	TGTGCCAGCAGCTCACGGGGCGGGAGCCCCAACAATGAGCAGTTCTTC
TRBD1	TRBJ1-5	TRBV2	NA	CASRGQRNQPQHF	TGTGCCAGCAGGGGACAGCGCAATCAGCCCCAGCATTTT
NA	TRBJ1-1	TRBV30	NA	CAWSKEGNTEAFF	TGTGCCTGGAGCAAGGAGGGGAACACTGAAGCTTTCTTT
NA	TRBJ1-2	TRBV6-5	NA	CASTRGRYGYTF	TGTGCCAGCACGCGGGGACGGTATGGCTACACCTTC
TRBD1	TRBJ1-2	TRBV19	NA	CASSIPGQGPNYGYTF	TGTGCCAGTAGTATCCCGGGACAGGGCCCAAACTATGGCTACACCTTC
NA	TRBJ1-5	TRBV24-1	NA	CATSRGYSNQPQHF	TGTGCCACTTCCCGGGGGTATAGCAATCAGCCCCAGCATTTT
TRBD2	TRBJ2-1	TRBV11-2	NA	CASSARPSGRANEQFF	TGTGCCAGCAGCGCCCGACCTAGCGGGAGGGCGAATGAGCAGTTCTTC
NA	TRBJ2-2	TRBV7-9	NA	CASSSDSDTGELFF	TGTGCCAGCAGTTCGGACAGTGACACCGGGGAGCTGTTTTTT
NA	TRBJ1-5	TRBV4-1	NA	CASSPGLRNVGSNQPQHF	TGCGCCAGCAGCCCGGGACTCCGTAACGTTGGGAGCAATCAGCCCCAGCATTTT
NA	TRBJ1-1	TRBV14	few	CASNPTPGTEAFF	TGTGCCAGCAACCCGACACCGGGGACTGAAGCTTTCTTT
NA	TRBJ1-5	TRBV15	NA	CATKEHNSNQPQHF	TGTGCCACTAAAGAACATAATAGCAATCAGCCCCAGCATTTT